This T cell receptor beta chain was obtained from a study of early stage breast cancer tumors. As for the study in general: Of some 17 invasive breast tumors, about a dozen were hormone receptor-positive, HER2-negative. Samples were sequenced at about 9.7-fold average coverage. Findings and caveats of the study: Enriched TCRB sequences shared across patients were mostly commonly generated sequences.

Note on this clone: Its antigen is still unknown.

The protocol was immunoSEQ multiplex PCR, while the TCRdb copy is restricted to in-frame clones and leaves out a portion. The sample lists 7,000 to 9,500 clones, 70% to 80% seen once, with over 15% in the top ten. V lost 5 bases, J lost 0 bases, and 13 bases lay in between. Per germline, CDR1 SGHNT and CDR2 YENEEA. The CDR3 length is 16 residues. V gene TRBV11-3 combines with J gene TRBJ2-2; tentative D call: TRBD1 (6 bases). This receptor was obtained from a person aged 55-75 years with breast cancer. Sequencing input: normal breast tissue next to the tumor. DNA of the CDR3: TGTGCCAGCAGCCCGAGGACAGTTCCGAACACCGGGGAGCTGTTTTTT. Encoded protein: CASSPRTVPNTGELFF.